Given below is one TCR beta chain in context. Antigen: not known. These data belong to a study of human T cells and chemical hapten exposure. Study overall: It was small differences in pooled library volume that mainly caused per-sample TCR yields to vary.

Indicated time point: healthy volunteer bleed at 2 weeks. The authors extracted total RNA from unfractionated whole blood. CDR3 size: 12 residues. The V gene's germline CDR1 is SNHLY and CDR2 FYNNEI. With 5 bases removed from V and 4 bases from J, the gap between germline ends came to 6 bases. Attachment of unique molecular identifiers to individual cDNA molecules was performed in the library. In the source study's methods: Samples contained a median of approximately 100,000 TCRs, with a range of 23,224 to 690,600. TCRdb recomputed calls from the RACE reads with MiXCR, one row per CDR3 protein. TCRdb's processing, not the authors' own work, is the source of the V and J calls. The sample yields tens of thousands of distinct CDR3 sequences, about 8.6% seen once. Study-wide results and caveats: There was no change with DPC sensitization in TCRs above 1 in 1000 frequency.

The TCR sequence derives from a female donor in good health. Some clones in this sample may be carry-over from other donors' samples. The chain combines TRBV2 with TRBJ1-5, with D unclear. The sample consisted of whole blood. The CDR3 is CASSRVNQPQHF. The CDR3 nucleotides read TGTGCCAGCAGTAGGGTAAATCAGCCCCAGCATTTT.